The 2 T cell receptor beta chains below were found in one sample sequenced in a study of blood T cell repertoires in COVID-19. Sequenced by immunoSEQ multiplex PCR; TCRdb stores in-frame clones only, minus some. The sample records roughly 290,000 clones, 89% being singletons. The sample taken for sequencing was peripheral blood. These receptors were collected from a woman aged 55-70 years with acute or convalescent COVID-19.

The chain uses TRBV27 and TRBJ1-2; 7 bases are shared with TRBD1. This CDR3 region has 15 residues. V trimming: 8 bases; J trimming: 3 bases; junction bases outside the gene matches: 12. Germline values: CDR1 MNHEY, CDR2 SMNVEV (reference sequence). The CDR3 sequence is CASREQGVLHYGYTF. In DNA, the CDR3 is TGTGCCAGCCGTGAGCAGGGGGTCTTACACTATGGCTACACCTTC.

This sequence joins TRBV6-5 and TRBJ2-7; tentatively, D is TRBD1 (5 bases). Germline loops: CDR1 MNHEY, CDR2 SVGAGI. V was clipped by 2 bases and J by 2 bases, with 13 bases between them. CDR3 size: 15 residues. The CDR3 loop is CASSYDSSPTYEQYF. CDR3 sequence (DNA): TGTGCCAGCAGTTACGACAGCTCTCCAACCTACGAGCAGTACTTC.